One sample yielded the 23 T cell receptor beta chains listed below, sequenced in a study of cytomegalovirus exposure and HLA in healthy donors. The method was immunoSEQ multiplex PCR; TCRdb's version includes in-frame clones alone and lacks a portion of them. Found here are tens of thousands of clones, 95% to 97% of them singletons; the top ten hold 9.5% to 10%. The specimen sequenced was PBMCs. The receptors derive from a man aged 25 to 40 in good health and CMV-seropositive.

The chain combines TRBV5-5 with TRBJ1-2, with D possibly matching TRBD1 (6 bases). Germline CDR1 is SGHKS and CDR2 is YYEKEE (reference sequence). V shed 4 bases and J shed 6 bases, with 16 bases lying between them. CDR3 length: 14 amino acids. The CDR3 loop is CASSPGGGSDGYTF. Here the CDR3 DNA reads TGTGCCAGCAGCCCGGGGGGGGGCTCGGATGGCTACACCTTC.

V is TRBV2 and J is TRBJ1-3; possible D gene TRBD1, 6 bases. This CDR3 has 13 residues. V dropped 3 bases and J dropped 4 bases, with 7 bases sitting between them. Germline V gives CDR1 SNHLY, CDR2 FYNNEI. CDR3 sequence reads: CASSDGQGNTIYF. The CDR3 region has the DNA TGTGCCAGCAGTGACGGACAGGGAAACACCATATATTTT.

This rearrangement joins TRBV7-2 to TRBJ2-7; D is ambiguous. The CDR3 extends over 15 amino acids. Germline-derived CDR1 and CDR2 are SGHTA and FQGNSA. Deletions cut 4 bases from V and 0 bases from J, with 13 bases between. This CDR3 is CASSSPRRSSYEQYF. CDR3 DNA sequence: TGTGCCAGCAGCTCCCCCCGGCGGAGCTCCTACGAGCAGTACTTC. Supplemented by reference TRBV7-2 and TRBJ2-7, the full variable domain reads GAGVSQSPSNKVTEKGKDVELRCDPISGHTALYWYRQSLGQGLEFLIYFQGNSAPDKSGLPSDRFSAERTGGSVSTLTIQRTQQEDSAVYLCASSSPRRSSYEQYFGPGTRLTVT.

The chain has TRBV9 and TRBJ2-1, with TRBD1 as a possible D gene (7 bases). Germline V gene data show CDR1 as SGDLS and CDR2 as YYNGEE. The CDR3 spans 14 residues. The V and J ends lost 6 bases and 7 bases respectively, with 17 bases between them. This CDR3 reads CASTRGELKNEQFF. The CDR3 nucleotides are TGTGCCAGCACCAGGGGGGAGTTGAAGAATGAGCAGTTCTTC.

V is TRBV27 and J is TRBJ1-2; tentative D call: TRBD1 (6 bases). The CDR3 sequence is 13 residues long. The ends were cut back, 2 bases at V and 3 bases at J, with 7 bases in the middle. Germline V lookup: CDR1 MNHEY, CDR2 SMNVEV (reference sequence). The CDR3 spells CASSLKGDYGYTF. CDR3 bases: TGTGCCAGCAGTTTAAAGGGGGACTATGGCTACACCTTC.

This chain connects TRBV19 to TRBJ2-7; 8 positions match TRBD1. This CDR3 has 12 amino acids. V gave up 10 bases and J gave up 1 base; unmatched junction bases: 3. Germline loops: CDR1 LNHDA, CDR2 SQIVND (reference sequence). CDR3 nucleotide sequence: TGTGCCACCGGACAGGGTTCCTACGAGCAGTACTTC. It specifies CATGQGSYEQYF.

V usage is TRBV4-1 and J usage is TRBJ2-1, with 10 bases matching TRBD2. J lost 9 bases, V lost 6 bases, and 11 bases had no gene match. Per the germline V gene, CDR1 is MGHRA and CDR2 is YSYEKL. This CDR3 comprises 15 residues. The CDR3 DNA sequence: TGCGCCAGCAGTCGACGGGAGCGGGAGGGGGCTGAGCAGTTCTTC. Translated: CASSRREREGAEQFF.

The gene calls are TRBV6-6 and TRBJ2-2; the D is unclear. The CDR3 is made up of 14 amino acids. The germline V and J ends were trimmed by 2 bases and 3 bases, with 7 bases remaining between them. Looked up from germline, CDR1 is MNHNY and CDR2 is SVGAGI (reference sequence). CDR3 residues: CASSYGGDTGELFF. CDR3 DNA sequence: TGTGCCAGCAGTTACGGTGGAGACACCGGGGAGCTGTTTTTT.

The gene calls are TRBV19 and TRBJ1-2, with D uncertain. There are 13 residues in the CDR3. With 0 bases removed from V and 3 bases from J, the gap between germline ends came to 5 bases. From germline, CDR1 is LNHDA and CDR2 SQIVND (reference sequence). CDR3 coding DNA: TGTGCCAGTAGTATAGAGGAGTACTATGGCTACACCTTC. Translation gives CASSIEEYYGYTF.

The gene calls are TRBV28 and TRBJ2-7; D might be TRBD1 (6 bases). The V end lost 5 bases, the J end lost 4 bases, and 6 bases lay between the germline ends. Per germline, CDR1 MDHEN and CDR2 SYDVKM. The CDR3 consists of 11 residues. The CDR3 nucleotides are TGTGCCAGCAGTCAGGGGTACGAGCAGTACTTC. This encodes CASSQGYEQYF.

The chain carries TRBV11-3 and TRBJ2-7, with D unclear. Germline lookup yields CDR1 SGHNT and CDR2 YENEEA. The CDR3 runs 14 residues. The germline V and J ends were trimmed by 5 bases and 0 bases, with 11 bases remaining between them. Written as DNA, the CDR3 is TGTGCCAGCAGCCCCTCGACATCCTCCTACGAGCAGTACTTC. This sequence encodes CASSPSTSSYEQYF.

The chain's CDR3 is CASSIGRGNQPQHF. The CDR3 DNA reads TGTGCCAGCAGTATCGGGAGGGGAAATCAGCCCCAGCATTTT. The chain couples TRBV27 to TRBJ1-5; D is possibly TRBD1 (5 bases). Germline V gene sequence: CDR1 MNHEY, CDR2 SMNVEV (reference sequence). The V end was cut by 5 bases, the J end by 4 bases, with 12 bases between. This CDR3 is 14 amino acids long.

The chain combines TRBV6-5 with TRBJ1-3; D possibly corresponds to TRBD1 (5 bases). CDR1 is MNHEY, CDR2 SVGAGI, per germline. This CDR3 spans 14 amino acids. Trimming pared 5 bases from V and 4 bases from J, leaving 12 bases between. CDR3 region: CASSPSQGGNTIYF. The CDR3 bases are TGTGCCAGCAGTCCCTCCCAGGGAGGAAACACCATATATTTT.

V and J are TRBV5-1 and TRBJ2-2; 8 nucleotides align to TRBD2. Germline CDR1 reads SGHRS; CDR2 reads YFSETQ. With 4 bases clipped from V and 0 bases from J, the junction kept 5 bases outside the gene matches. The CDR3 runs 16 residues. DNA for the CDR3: TGCGCCAGCAGCACGGGACTAGTAACGAACACCGGGGAGCTGTTTTTT. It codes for CASSTGLVTNTGELFF.

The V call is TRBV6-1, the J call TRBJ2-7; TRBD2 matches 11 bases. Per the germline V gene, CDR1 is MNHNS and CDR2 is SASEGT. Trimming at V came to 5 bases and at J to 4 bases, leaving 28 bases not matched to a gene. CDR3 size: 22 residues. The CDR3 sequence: CASSQEQGSLLRLAGLQYEQYF. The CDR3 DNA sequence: TGTGCCAGCAGTCAAGAACAGGGGTCCCTCTTAAGACTAGCGGGACTACAATACGAGCAGTACTTC.

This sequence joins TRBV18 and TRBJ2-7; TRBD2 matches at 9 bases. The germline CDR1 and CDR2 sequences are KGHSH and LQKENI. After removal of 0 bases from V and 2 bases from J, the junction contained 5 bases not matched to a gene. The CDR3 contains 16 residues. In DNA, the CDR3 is TGTGCCAGCTCACCACCGCAGCGGGAGGTTCCCTACGAGCAGTACTTC. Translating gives CASSPPQREVPYEQYF.

CDR3 loop: CASSPPRLRPGRDEKLFF. DNA for the CDR3: TGTGCCAGCAGTCCCCCTCGCTTAAGACCGGGTCGAGACGAAAAACTGTTTTTT. This chain joins TRBV28 and TRBJ1-4; D is undetermined. The V end lost 5 bases, the J end lost 8 bases, and 27 bases lay between the germline ends. This CDR3 is 18 amino acids long. Germline lookup yields CDR1 MDHEN and CDR2 SYDVKM.

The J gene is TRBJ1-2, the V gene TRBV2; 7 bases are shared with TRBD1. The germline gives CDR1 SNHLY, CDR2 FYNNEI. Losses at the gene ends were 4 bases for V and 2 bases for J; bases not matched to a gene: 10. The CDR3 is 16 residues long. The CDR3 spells CASSASGTAMNYGYTF. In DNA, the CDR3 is TGTGCCAGCAGTGCTTCCGGGACAGCCATGAACTATGGCTACACCTTC.

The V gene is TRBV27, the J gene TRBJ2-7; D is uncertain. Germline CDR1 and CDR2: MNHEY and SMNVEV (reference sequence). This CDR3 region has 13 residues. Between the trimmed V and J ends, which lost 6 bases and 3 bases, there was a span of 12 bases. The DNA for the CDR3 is TGTGCCAGCAGGGCAGGATCCTTCTACGAGCAGTACTTC. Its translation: CASRAGSFYEQYF.

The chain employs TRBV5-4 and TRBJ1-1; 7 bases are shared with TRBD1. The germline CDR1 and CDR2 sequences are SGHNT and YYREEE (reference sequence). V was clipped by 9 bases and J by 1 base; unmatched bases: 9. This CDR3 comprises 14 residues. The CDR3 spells CATTRQGSNTEAFF. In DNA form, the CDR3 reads TGTGCCACCACCAGACAGGGATCGAACACTGAAGCTTTCTTT.

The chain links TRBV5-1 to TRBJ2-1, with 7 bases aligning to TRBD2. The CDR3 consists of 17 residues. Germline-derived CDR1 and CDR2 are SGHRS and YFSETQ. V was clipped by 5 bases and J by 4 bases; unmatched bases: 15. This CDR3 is CASSSKPGGGPYNEQFF. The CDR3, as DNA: TGCGCCAGCAGTTCTAAACCGGGGGGAGGGCCGTACAATGAGCAGTTCTTC. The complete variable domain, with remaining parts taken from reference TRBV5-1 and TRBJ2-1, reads KAGVTQTPRYLIKTRGQQVTLSCSPISGHRSVSWYQQTPGQGLQFLFEYFSETQRNKGNFPGRFSGRQFSNSRSEMNVSTLELGDSALYLCASSSKPGGGPYNEQFFGPGTRLTVL.

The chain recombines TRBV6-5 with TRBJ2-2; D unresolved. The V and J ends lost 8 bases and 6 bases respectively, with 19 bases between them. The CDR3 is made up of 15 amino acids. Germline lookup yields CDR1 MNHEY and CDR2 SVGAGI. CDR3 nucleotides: TGTGCCAGCTCCACCTCCATCGGCGGTGCCGGGGAGCTGTTTTTT. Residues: CASSTSIGGAGELFF.

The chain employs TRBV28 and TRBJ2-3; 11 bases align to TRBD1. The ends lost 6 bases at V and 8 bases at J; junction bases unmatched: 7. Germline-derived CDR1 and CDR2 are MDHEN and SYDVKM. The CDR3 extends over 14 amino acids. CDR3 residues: CASSVGQGGGTQYF. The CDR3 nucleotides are TGTGCCAGCAGCGTGGGACAGGGGGGCGGTACGCAGTATTTT.